These 20 T cell receptor beta chains came from one sample sequenced in a study of blood T cell repertoires in COVID-19. The data were produced by immunoSEQ multiplex PCR, yet TCRdb's version contains in-frame clones alone and is incomplete. The sample lists roughly 68,000 clones; 70% to 90% were seen once. The source material was peripheral blood. These receptors were collected from a woman in her 70s with acute or convalescent COVID-19.

The chain is built from TRBV3-1 (or the pseudogene TRBV3-2) and TRBJ2-1; D remains ambiguous. Germline loops: CDR1 LGHDT, CDR2 YNNKEL (reference sequence). The CDR3 is 15 residues long. Trimming removed 0 bases at V and 1 base at J, with 7 bases between. The CDR3 coding sequence is TGTGCCAGCAGCCAAGACACGGGTTCCTACAATGAGCAGTTCTTC. This sequence encodes CASSQDTGSYNEQFF.

This clone showed up just once. The chain combines TRBV19 with TRBJ2-3; TRBD2 agrees at 8 bases. Germline V lookup: CDR1 LNHDA, CDR2 SQIVND (reference sequence). CDR3 length: 15 residues. J was trimmed by 4 bases and V by 4 bases; bases with no gene match: 7. The CDR3 sequence: CASSNGAGGADTQYF. The CDR3 region has the DNA TGTGCCAGTAGTAATGGGGCGGGAGGAGCAGATACGCAGTATTTT.

The chain carries TRBV7-9 and TRBJ1-3; 10 bases agree with TRBD1. The length of the CDR3 is 16 residues. The germline CDR1 and CDR2 sequences are SEHNR and FQNEAQ (reference sequence). Trimming took 5 bases from V and 2 from J; bases not matched to a gene: 6. In DNA, the CDR3 is TGTGCCAGCAGCGACCCGGGACAGGGGACTGGAAACACCATATATTTT. Protein: CASSDPGQGTGNTIYF.

This sequence joins TRBV19 and TRBJ1-2; 11 bases align to TRBD1. Germline V gene lookup returns CDR1 LNHDA and CDR2 SQIVND (reference sequence). Germline trimming cut 7 bases from V and 3 bases from J; bases unmatched to any gene: 7. This CDR3 has 15 residues. CDR3 in amino acids: CASTRTGGRYYGYTF. The CDR3 bases are TGTGCCAGTACCCGGACAGGGGGCCGGTACTATGGCTACACCTTC.

The CDR3, as DNA: TGTGCCAGCAATGGAAGACAGGCGAATCAAGAGACCCAGTACTTC. This encodes CASNGRQANQETQYF. The rearrangement links TRBV6-1 to TRBJ2-5, with D possibly TRBD1 on 6 matching bases. The CDR3 length is 15 residues. V was shortened by 7 bases and J by 2 bases, with 17 bases between the two germline ends. The germline gives CDR1 MNHNS, CDR2 SASEGT.

The V call is TRBV28, the J call TRBJ2-1, with 7 bases aligning to TRBD2. The CDR3 runs to 12 residues. Germline V gene sequence: CDR1 MDHEN, CDR2 SYDVKM. V lost 2 bases to trimming and J lost 10 bases; unmatched junction nucleotides: 2. The CDR3 protein is CASSLGDYEQFF. The CDR3 DNA reads as TGTGCCAGCAGTTTAGGGGACTACGAGCAGTTCTTC.

The genes are TRBV11-2 and TRBJ1-2; D perhaps matches TRBD1 (5 bases). V lost 4 bases to trimming and J lost 2 bases, with 17 bases between them. CDR1 SGHAT and CDR2 FQNNGV come from the germline V gene. The CDR3 length is 16 residues. CDR3 sequence (DNA): TGTGCCAGCAGCTCCCCGGGACTAGGGAGCAACTATGGCTACACCTTC. Encoded protein: CASSSPGLGSNYGYTF.

V and J are TRBV6-5 and TRBJ2-3; D is uncertain. V was trimmed by 7 bases and J by 5 bases, leaving 4 bases between them. Germline loops: CDR1 MNHEY, CDR2 SVGAGI. CDR3 length: 10 amino acids. CDR3 bases: TGTGCCAGCAACAAAGATACGCAGTATTTT. Translation: CASNKDTQYF.

This chain links TRBV6-5 with TRBJ2-1; 14 nucleotides align to TRBD2. With 7 bases clipped from V and 8 bases from J, the junction kept 7 bases outside the gene matches. CDR1 is MNHEY, CDR2 SVGAGI, per germline. The CDR3 loop spans 15 amino acids. The CDR3 loop is CASNPGTSGSYEQFF. The CDR3 DNA reads as TGTGCCAGCAACCCCGGGACTAGCGGGAGTTATGAGCAGTTCTTC.

This clone was detected once. The chain uses TRBV14 and TRBJ1-5; unclear D gene. Germline CDR1 and CDR2: SGHDN and FVKESK. CDR3 length: 13 amino acids. The V end lost 1 base, the J end lost 5 bases, and 6 bases lay between the germline ends. The CDR3 loop is CASSQGLDQPQHF. The CDR3 DNA sequence: TGTGCCAGCAGCCAAGGGCTAGATCAGCCCCAGCATTTT.

The chain joins TRBV19 to TRBJ1-5; 8 bases fit TRBD1. V lost 5 bases to trimming and J lost 7 bases; unmatched junction nucleotides: 4. Germline V CDR1 and CDR2: LNHDA, SQIVND (reference sequence). The CDR3 spans 13 residues. The CDR3 is CASSVTGEQPQHF. CDR3 in DNA: TGTGCCAGTAGTGTGACAGGGGAACAGCCCCAGCATTTT.

The chain has TRBV27 and TRBJ1-2, with 7 bases lining up with TRBD1. The germline gives CDR1 MNHEY, CDR2 SMNVEV (reference sequence). V was clipped by 6 bases and J by 6 bases; unmatched bases: 7. This CDR3 has 13 residues. In DNA, the CDR3 is TGTGCCAGCAGACCCTCACAGGGGAATGGCTACACCTTC. Amino acid sequence: CASRPSQGNGYTF.

The chain joins TRBV28 to TRBJ2-7; 9 positions agree with TRBD2. Per germline, CDR1 MDHEN and CDR2 SYDVKM. The trim removed 3 bases at V and 1 base at J, leaving 7 bases unmatched. The CDR3 has 16 residues. Written as DNA, the CDR3 is TGTGCCAGCAGTTTTCGGCTAGCGGGGACGTCCTACGAGCAGTACTTC. Its protein product is CASSFRLAGTSYEQYF.

The chain couples TRBV4-1 to TRBJ2-5; D is possibly TRBD1 (6 bases). CDR1 is MGHRA and CDR2 is YSYEKL in the germline V gene. V was trimmed by 5 bases and J by 5 bases, leaving 18 bases between them. This CDR3 comprises 15 residues. CDR3 sequence (DNA): TGCGCCAGCAGCTCTCTCGTATCAGGGGAGGAGACCCAGTACTTC. It translates to CASSSLVSGEETQYF.

V usage is TRBV3-1 (or the pseudogene TRBV3-2) and J usage is TRBJ1-4, with 8 bases identical to TRBD1. The CDR3 contains 15 residues. The germline gives CDR1 LGHDT, CDR2 YNNKEL (reference sequence). V gave up 5 bases and J gave up 5 bases; unmatched junction bases: 7. The chain's CDR3 is CASSAQGAGNEKLFF. CDR3 DNA: TGTGCCAGCAGCGCCCAGGGGGCAGGGAATGAAAAACTGTTTTTT.

This rearrangement joins TRBV6-5 to TRBJ1-6, with 10 bases identical to TRBD1. Germline V gene data show CDR1 as MNHEY and CDR2 as SVGAGI. After removal of 2 bases from V and 9 bases from J, the junction contained 1 base not matched to a gene. This CDR3 comprises 14 residues. CDR3 sequence: CASSYGDRGSPLHF. The CDR3 nucleotides are TGTGCCAGCAGTTACGGGGACAGGGGTTCACCCCTCCACTTT.

The rearrangement links TRBV29-1 to TRBJ1-1; D might be TRBD1 (6 bases). The CDR3 covers 15 residues. Germline CDR1 SQVTM, CDR2 ANQGSEA. V was shortened by 4 bases and J by 0 bases, with 15 bases between the two germline ends. CDR3 nucleotide sequence: TGCAGCGTTGCTAAACCGGGACAACTGAACACTGAAGCTTTCTTT. Translated, it gives CSVAKPGQLNTEAFF.

V gene TRBV5-6 combines with J gene TRBJ2-7; D is ambiguous. The V gene lost 3 bases and the J gene lost 0 bases, with 10 bases spanning the gap. The germline V gene has CDR1 SGHDT and CDR2 YYEEEE. The CDR3 is 14 amino acids. CDR3 in amino acids: CASSYYSFSYEQYF. DNA of the CDR3: TGTGCCAGCAGCTATTACAGTTTCTCCTACGAGCAGTACTTC.

The chain is built from TRBV7-2 and TRBJ1-4; 10 bases map to TRBD1. The CDR3 length is 16 residues. The germline CDR1 and CDR2 sequences are SGHTA and FQGNSA. The J segment lost 7 bases and the V segment lost 1 base, leaving 6 bases of the junction unmatched. CDR3 sequence (DNA): TGTGCCAGCAGCTTAGGCTGGACAGGGGGAGGTGAAAAACTGTTTTTT. Translated: CASSLGWTGGGEKLFF.

The V gene is TRBV6-6, the J gene TRBJ1-5; D gene uncertain. CDR1 and CDR2 (germline): MNHNY, SVGAGI (reference sequence). There are 12 residues in the CDR3. Trimming took off 4 bases at V and 7 bases at J, with 8 bases between the two ends. CDR3 sequence (DNA): TGTGCCAGCAGTTCAAACTGGCAGCCCCAGCATTTT. Protein: CASSSNWQPQHF.